The 8 T cell receptor beta chains below all came from one sample that was sequenced in a study of T cells in Graves' hyperthyroidism and ophthalmopathy. TCR beta CDR3 regions were amplified from RNA. When the TCR CDR3 underwent first-round RT-PCR, the HTBI primer set was used. One entry per CDR3 protein results from TCRdb running MiXCR on the multiplex PCR reads. The repertoire has around 200,000 distinct CDR3 sequences, 15% to 20% of them found once; the top ten carry about 45%. Material: blood. The receptors here all came from a man aged 35 to 55 with Graves' hyperthyroidism.

This clonotype was counted a few times. The chain recombines TRBV9 with TRBJ1-2; D perhaps matches TRBD1 (5 bases). Germline CDR1 reads SGDLS; CDR2 reads YYNGEE. The CDR3 covers 15 residues. V was trimmed by 0 bases and J by 2 bases, leaving 11 bases between them. For the CDR3, the DNA is TGTGCCAGCAGCGTAGAAGGTGACAGAAACTATGGCTACACCTTC. Amino acids: CASSVEGDRNYGYTF.

This clonotype appeared a few times. CDR3 in amino acids: CASRGLASGADTQYF. Here the CDR3 DNA reads TGTGCCAGCAGGGGCTTAGCTAGCGGGGCAGATACGCAGTATTTT. V and J are TRBV6-1 and TRBJ2-3; 9 bases match TRBD2. The germline V gene has CDR1 MNHNS and CDR2 SASEGT. The CDR3 has 15 residues. J was trimmed by 4 bases and V by 6 bases; bases with no gene match: 8.

The chain recombines TRBV28 with TRBJ1-4; TRBD1 matches 9 bases. The junction had 14 bases not matched to a gene; V was cut back by 6 bases and J by 6 bases. The CDR3 has 17 amino acids. The germline CDR1 and CDR2 sequences are MDHEN and SYDVKM. CDR3 residues: CASSPRGQGLWDEKLFF. The CDR3 region has the DNA TGTGCCAGCAGCCCTCGGGGACAGGGATTGTGGGATGAAAAACTGTTTTTT.

The sample holds many counts of this clonotype. The CDR3 nucleotides read TGTGCCAGCAGCCAAGTGGCTAGCGGCACAGATACGCAGTATTTT. Translating it yields CASSQVASGTDTQYF. This sequence joins TRBV3-1 and TRBJ2-3; maybe TRBD2 (6 bases). The V gene lost 1 base and the J gene lost 1 base, with 9 bases spanning the gap. The CDR3 extends over 15 amino acids. Germline V lookup: CDR1 LGHDT, CDR2 YNNKEL (reference sequence).

The chain employs TRBV12-3 or TRBV12-4 and TRBJ2-1, with 7 bases aligning to TRBD1. The ends lost 6 bases at V and 4 bases at J; junction bases unmatched: 15. This CDR3 has 17 amino acids. The CDR3 coding sequence is TGTGCCAGCAGCACCCCCTTCTGGGCAGGGGGATACAATGAGCAGTTCTTC. Amino acid sequence: CASSTPFWAGGYNEQFF.

This clonotype was seen at least ten times. The chain carries TRBV5-1 and TRBJ2-5, with unresolved D. Germline V gene sequence: CDR1 SGHRS, CDR2 YFSETQ. This CDR3 region has 12 residues. Trimming removed 0 bases from V and 3 bases from J, with 3 bases in between. CDR3 sequence: CASSLVEETQYF. As DNA, the CDR3 is TGCGCCAGCAGCTTGGTTGAAGAGACCCAGTACTTC.

A few counts support this clonotype. This rearrangement joins TRBV10-2 to TRBJ1-5; weak D call: TRBD1 (6 bases). Germline V lookup: CDR1 WSHSY, CDR2 SAAADI. Trimming cost V 3 bases and J 8 bases, with 11 bases left between them. The CDR3 runs 13 residues. Here the CDR3 reads CASSDGGREPQHF. The CDR3 nucleotides read TGCGCCAGCAGTGATGGGGGGCGGGAGCCCCAGCATTTT.

V and J are TRBV7-2 and TRBJ2-1, with D possibly being TRBD1 (5 bases). Germline V gives CDR1 SGHTA, CDR2 FQGNSA. The germline V and J ends were trimmed by 5 bases and 12 bases, with 17 bases remaining between them. The CDR3 spans 13 residues. CDR3 sequence reads: CASSATGTGRQFF. The CDR3 region has the DNA TGTGCCAGCAGCGCCACAGGAACGGGTAGGCAGTTCTTC.